Sequencing of this TCR beta chain was carried out in a study of T cells in Graves' hyperthyroidism and ophthalmopathy (dated by TCRdb to between 2018 and 2021). About the full investigation: Peripheral blood samples were taken at the time of initial diagnosis, prior to any treatment. To identify TCR V-J signatures that set the groups apart, the researchers used a discovery cohort of about a hundred patients, made up of approximately 43 with Graves' ophthalmopathy and about 55 with stable Graves' hyperthyroidism. Prospective prediction of ophthalmopathy was tested in an independent validation cohort of approximately 19 hyperthyroidism patients and some 17 patients who later progressed to ophthalmopathy. For training and testing, the approximately 97 patients in the discovery cohort were randomly divided in a 7:3 ratio. In addition, the study compared T-cell repertoires in thyroid tissue and in blood from six Graves' hyperthyroidism patients. After sampling, hyperthyroidism patients received methimazole starting at 30 mg daily, and ophthalmopathy patients received high-dose intravenous methylprednisolone. TCR Vbeta CDR3 sequencing of 120 to 150 peripheral blood samples (around 45 ophthalmopathy, under 80 hyperthyroidism and approximately 17 progressor patients) is reported in the paper.

Amplification of TCR beta CDR3 regions was carried out from RNA transcripts. A first-round RT-PCR of the TCR CDR3 used the HTBI primer set with the Qiagen OneStep RT-PCR kit. The libraries were constructed in a second round of multiplex PCR and then size-selected and purified. Sequencing of the libraries was done on an Illumina HiSeq2000 using paired-end 100 bp reads. In the original analysis: SOAPnuke was used to process the raw data, throwing out any read that contained adapters or uncalled bases, had a mean Phred below 15, or lacked an exact constant-primer or identifier match. High-quality paired reads were merged using COPE v1.2.5, and each unique nucleotide sequence was defined as a clonotype. MiTCR v1.1 was used to align the clonotypes against IMGT TRBV, TRBD and TRBJ reference segments. The analysis was restricted to V-J combinations with a frequency above 0.0001, which together covered 99% to 99.2% of the repertoires. The TCS score was defined as F50 (clonal expansion) divided by E x V (chaos), with BLOSUM62-based TCRdist calculated between CDR3 peptides within each V-J. Welch's t-statistics and random forest reduced roughly 500 V-J features to about 12, which were used in a naive Bayes classifier (R e1071). In TCRdb, the public reads were trimmed at Q25 with fastp and aligned with MiXCR, with productive beta chains retained. Under each unique CDR3 protein, matching rows form one entry showing the most common genes and DNA. The V and J calls shown here were made by TCRdb, not taken from the authors' results. The sample includes 400,000 to 500,000 distinct CDR3 sequences, with approximately 15% observed a single time. 15% to 20% of the sample is taken by the ten largest.

Stable Graves' hyperthyroidism was defined as no progression to ophthalmopathy during 18 months of follow-up. Hyperthyroidism patients were aged 18 to 65 years and newly diagnosed, with disease duration of less than 2 months. Any patient with an uncontrolled infection, another autoimmune disease, pregnancy or lactation was excluded. Diagnoses were established on the basis of clinical symptoms, serum thyroxine and TRAb, thyroid ultrasound, and orbital computed tomography. PBMCs were isolated from about 9.2 ml of fresh peripheral blood by Ficoll-Paque density gradient centrifugation. Total RNA was extracted with Trizol reagent, and quality was checked on an Agilent 2100 Bioanalyzer. Overall results and qualifications from the work: A 13 V-J signature model separated ophthalmopathy from stable hyperthyroidism, with nearly 90% sensitivity and 81.08% specificity in cross-validation and 80%/75% in testing. Most expanded thyroid clonotypes (frequency above 0.001) were also detected in blood, suggesting blood repertoires may reflect thyroid immune responses. Sample size was not statistically predetermined, and investigators were not blinded to group allocation. In validation, the model predicted progression to ophthalmopathy a median of roughly 6.5 months before onset, with roughly 70% sensitivity and just under 75% specificity.

This clonotype was seen ten or more times. Its specific antigen is unknown. Base quality data are lacking; no much larger clone is found one base away. For CDR1 and CDR2, the germline V gene (reference sequence) lists MNHEY and SMNVEV. Including the terminal cysteine and phenylalanine, the CDR3 comprises 13 residues. This entry keeps only the CDR3 DNA: 39 bases, framed from base 1. V drops 0 bases and J drops 6 bases, leaving 8 bases in between. This receptor was identified in a woman between 18 and 29 years old with Graves' hyperthyroidism. Sequencing was performed on blood. The chain employs TRBV27 and TRBJ1-1, with the D gene uncertain. The CDR3 region: CASSLSLRAEAFF. The nucleotide sequence is given as TGTGCCAGCAGTTTATCGTTGAGGGCTGAAGCTTTCTTT.